This T cell receptor (beta chain) was captured by sequencing in a study of identical twins. Study conclusions and caveats: Monozygotic twins shared more out-of-frame TCR alpha than recombination models predicted.

TCRdb fed the 5' RACE reads into MiXCR, producing one record per CDR3 protein. The sample has roughly 500,000 distinct CDR3 sequences, approximately 22% seen once. V was shortened by 0 bases and J by 3 bases, with 9 bases between the two germline ends. The length of the CDR3 is 15 residues. The germline V gene encodes CDR1 ENHRY and CDR2 SYGVKD. This clonotype was detected only a few times. What it binds is not known. The same specimen was also included in a second study, on T cells expressing NK-cell markers. That paper states: According to the study, TCR beta repertoires originated from sorted CD3+CD56+NKG2C+, CD3+CD56+NKG2C- and CD3+CD56-NKG2C+ T cells. Among eight sequenced donors, seven carried HCMV seropositivity while one was seronegative. Alpha-beta TCR T cells were the sole sorting target in several experiments, owing to an anti-gamma-delta TCR antibody.

The chain is built from TRBV10-3 and TRBJ1-5; D is unresolved. This clonotype originated in a woman younger than 35 in good health. The sequenced sample consisted of CD4+ T cells sorted from blood. The CDR3 loop reads CAISESGPNNQPQHF. The CDR3 DNA sequence: TGTGCCATCAGTGAGTCGGGTCCAAACAATCAGCCCCAGCATTTT.